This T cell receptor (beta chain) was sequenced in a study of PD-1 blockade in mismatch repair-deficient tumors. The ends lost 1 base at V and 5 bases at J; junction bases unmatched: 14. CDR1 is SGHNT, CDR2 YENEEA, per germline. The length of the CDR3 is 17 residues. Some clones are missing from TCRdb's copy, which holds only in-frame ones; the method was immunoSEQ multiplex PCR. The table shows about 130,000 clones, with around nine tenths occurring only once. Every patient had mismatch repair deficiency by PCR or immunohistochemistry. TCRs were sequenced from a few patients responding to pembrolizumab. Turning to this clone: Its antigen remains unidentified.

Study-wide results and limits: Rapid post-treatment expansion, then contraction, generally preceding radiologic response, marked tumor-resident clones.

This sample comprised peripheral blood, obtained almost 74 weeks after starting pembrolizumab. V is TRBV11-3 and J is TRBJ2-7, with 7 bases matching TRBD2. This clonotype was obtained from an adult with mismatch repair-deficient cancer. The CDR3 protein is CASSLGPSGIKVHEQYF. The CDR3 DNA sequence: TGTGCCAGCAGCTTAGGGCCTAGCGGTATTAAGGTCCACGAGCAGTACTTC. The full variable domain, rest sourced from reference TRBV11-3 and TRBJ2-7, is EAGVVQSPRYKIIEKKQPVAFWCNPISGHNTLYWYLQNLGQGPELLIRYENEEAVDDSQLPKDRFSAERLKGVDSTLKIQPAELGDSAVYLCASSLGPSGIKVHEQYFGPGTRLTVT.